A selection of T cell receptor beta chains follows, all from one sample in a study of blood T cell repertoires in COVID-19. Produced via immunoSEQ multiplex PCR; TCRdb's table is partial and in-frame only. Counted here are around 65,000 clones, 70% to 85% occurring once; the ten biggest clones make up roughly 18%. The material sequenced was peripheral blood. These receptors all stem from a man in his 60s with acute or convalescent COVID-19. The CDR3 runs from the conserved cysteine through the conserved F or W. A D gene is named only where the DNA matches it firmly. Size tells how often a clone was seen (once, few, many) or the class of an expanded clone, and some rows leave it out.

v_gene,abundance,d_gene,j_gene,CDR3aa,CDR3nt
TRBV30,once,NA,TRBJ1-1,CAGRTLGTEAFF,TGTGCCGGACGGACACTGGGGACTGAAGCTTTCTTT
TRBV18,NA,NA,TRBJ2-1,CASSPIGSSYNEQFF,TGTGCCAGCTCACCAATCGGGAGTTCCTACAATGAGCAGTTCTTC
TRBV3-1/TRBV3-2,NA,TRBD2,TRBJ2-3,CASISSGRASTQYF,TGTGCCAGCATCTCTAGCGGGAGGGCCAGTACGCAGTATTTT
TRBV6-1,few,TRBD1,TRBJ2-7,CASSDKGQGPHSYEQYF,TGTGCCAGCAGTGACAAGGGACAGGGGCCTCACTCCTACGAGCAGTACTTC
TRBV18,NA,TRBD1,TRBJ2-7,CASSPGQSSYEQYF,TGTGCCAGCTCACCGGGACAGAGCTCCTACGAGCAGTACTTC
TRBV27,NA,NA,TRBJ2-1,CASSLYSGASSYNEQFF,TGTGCCAGCAGTTTATATTCAGGGGCGAGCTCCTACAATGAGCAGTTCTTC
TRBV6-6,NA,NA,TRBJ2-2,CASSPPTQATGELFF,TGTGCCAGCAGCCCCCCGACCCAGGCCACCGGGGAGCTGTTTTTT
TRBV5-8,NA,NA,TRBJ2-3,CASSLFSPDTQYF,TGTGCCAGCAGCTTGTTTTCCCCGGATACGCAGTATTTT
TRBV6-5,NA,NA,TRBJ1-1,CASSYGQFGTEAFF,TGTGCCAGCAGTTACGGGCAGTTCGGCACTGAAGCTTTCTTT
TRBV6-5,many,NA,TRBJ2-5,CASKQGGETQYF,TGTGCCAGCAAACAGGGGGGGGAGACCCAGTACTTC